The clone carrying this T cell receptor beta chain showed up just a few times. This entry comes from a study of T cells in Graves' hyperthyroidism and ophthalmopathy. TCR beta CDR3 regions were amplified from RNA. The HTBI primer set drove a first-round RT-PCR of the TCR CDR3. TCRdb reanalysed the multiplex PCR reads using MiXCR and keeps one entry per CDR3 protein. The sample carries about 270,000 distinct CDR3 sequences, 22% recorded once. This TCR was recovered from a young man with Graves' ophthalmopathy. Sequenced input: blood.

The CDR3 coding sequence is TGCAGTGCCTCACCGGGACAGGACTACGAGCAGTACTTC. This gives the protein CSASPGQDYEQYF. The rearrangement uses TRBV20-1 and TRBJ2-7, with TRBD1 identical over 8 bases. The germline CDR1 and CDR2 sequences are DFQATT and SNEGSKA (reference sequence). The CDR3 has 13 residues. Trimming took 6 bases from V and 3 from J; bases not matched to a gene: 7.